This TCR beta chain was sequenced for a study of cytomegalovirus exposure and HLA in healthy donors. Points from the study as a whole: High sensitivity and specificity were reportedly achieved when the classifier diagnosed cytomegalovirus status. For presence/absence analyses, sequencing depth was assumed to be roughly uniform across donors. With later analysis, a missense DCLRE1C variant became linked to TCR beta V- and J-gene trimming.

In this sample, this clone turned up a few times. As yet, its antigen is unknown. With 60 Vbeta and 13 Jbeta primers, the PCR was carried out. In the authors' methods: It was a later analysis that counted about 80 million unique TCR beta chains, of which some 9.9 million were shared. TCRdb's copy holds only in-frame clones and misses some; the assay was immunoSEQ multiplex PCR. Clonal size and the V and J genes are those of that table, whereas D and trimming came from the DNA. The data contain fewer than 150,000 clones, around 76% of them singletons. This CDR3 contains 15 residues. The trim removed 3 bases at V and 7 bases at J, leaving 6 bases unmatched. Germline CDR1 reads MNHNS; CDR2 reads SASEGT.

The rearrangement joins TRBV6-1 to TRBJ2-1; 10 nucleotides match TRBD1. Sequenced input: PBMCs. This clonotype was sampled from a man aged 18 to 29 in good health and CMV-seronegative. The CDR3 DNA reads as TGTGCCAGCAGTGACCGGGACAGGGGCTGGAATGAGCAGTTCTTC. Protein sequence: CASSDRDRGWNEQFF.